The 9 T cell receptor beta chains below come from one sample, sequenced in a study of control samples from healthy donors and cancer patients. Profiled with immunoSEQ multiplex PCR; TCRdb holds only in-frame clones, not every one. Of 60,000 to 85,000 clones in the sample, 85% to 95% were seen once. The sequencing sample was made of blood. Receptor source: a woman aged 55-69 years in good health.

The gene calls are TRBV10-3 and TRBJ2-2, with D possibly TRBD1 on 6 matching bases. CDR3 length: 12 residues. V shed 4 bases and J shed 6 bases, with 6 bases lying between them. Germline V gene data show CDR1 as ENHRY and CDR2 as SYGVKD. The DNA for the CDR3 is TGTGCCATCAGTGGGACAGCCGGGGAGCTGTTTTTT. Its protein is CAISGTAGELFF.

This clone was counted a single time. The chain carries TRBV6-2 or TRBV6-3 and TRBJ2-3; TRBD2 is a possible D gene (6 bases). Germline CDR1 is MNHEY and CDR2 is SVGEGT. V dropped 4 bases and J dropped 0 bases, with 8 bases sitting between them. The CDR3 covers 14 residues. For the CDR3, the DNA is TGTGCCAGCAGTTTACGGGAGAGCACAGATACGCAGTATTTT. Its translation is CASSLRESTDTQYF.

The chain joins TRBV5-1 to TRBJ1-1; possibly TRBD1 for D (6 bases). Germline loops: CDR1 SGHRS, CDR2 YFSETQ. The ends were cut back, 5 bases at V and 0 bases at J, with 17 bases in the middle. This CDR3 has 16 amino acids. Written as DNA, the CDR3 is TGCGCCAGCAGAGGAGGGGGGTACGGAATGAACACTGAAGCTTTCTTT. Translating gives CASRGGGYGMNTEAFF.

The chain employs TRBV7-9 and TRBJ2-5; 12 bases fit TRBD2. The J segment lost 5 bases and the V segment lost 5 bases, leaving 12 bases of the junction unmatched. From germline, CDR1 is SEHNR and CDR2 FQNEAQ (reference sequence). The CDR3 covers 17 residues. The CDR3 region is CASSRGVTSGSPETQYF. The CDR3 DNA reads TGTGCCAGCAGCCGGGGGGTGACTAGCGGGAGTCCTGAGACCCAGTACTTC.

The chain joins TRBV18 to TRBJ1-5; D gene uncertain. The CDR3 runs 16 residues. Germline assignment: CDR1 KGHSH and CDR2 LQKENI. The V end lost 6 bases, the J end lost 5 bases, and 20 bases lay between the germline ends. The CDR3 here is CASSLMEGPGDQPQHF. The CDR3 DNA sequence: TGTGCCAGCTCCCTGATGGAAGGGCCCGGCGATCAGCCCCAGCATTTT.

On this clone: Distinct nucleotide sequences in the sample also encode this CDR3. The chain joins TRBV29-1 to TRBJ1-1; 9 bases match TRBD1. Germline V gives CDR1 SQVTM, CDR2 ANQGSEA. The CDR3 is made up of 12 amino acids. V was clipped by 6 bases and J by 6 bases; unmatched bases: 5. Written as DNA, the CDR3 is TGCAGCGTGAGCAGACAGGGGGCTGAAGCTTTCTTT. It yields the protein CSVSRQGAEAFF.

This clone was recorded once. The rearrangement uses TRBV2 and TRBJ2-7; D gene unclear. The germline CDR1 and CDR2 sequences are SNHLY and FYNNEI. The V gene lost 4 bases and the J gene lost 1 base, with 8 bases spanning the gap. The CDR3 extends over 13 amino acids. The CDR3 region is CASSAAGSYEQYF. The CDR3 DNA sequence: TGTGCCAGCAGTGCGGCAGGTTCCTACGAGCAGTACTTC. The full variable domain, its missing parts supplied by reference TRBV2 and TRBJ2-7, is EPEVTQTPSHQVTQMGQEVILRCVPISNHLYFYWYRQILGQKVEFLVSFYNNEISEKSEIFDDQFSVERPDGSNFTLKIRSTKLEDSAMYFCASSAAGSYEQYFGPGTRLTVT.

This clone has a single count. The chain has TRBV24-1 and TRBJ2-3; D remains ambiguous. The length of the CDR3 is 13 residues. Trimming left V 11 bases short and J 0 bases short, with 11 bases between. Germline V CDR1 and CDR2: KGHDR, SFDVKD. Here the CDR3 DNA reads TGTGCCATCTCGACCGCTAGCACAGATACGCAGTATTTT. As protein: CAISTASTDTQYF.

The CDR3 sequence: CASSPLRDTNYGYTF. The CDR3 DNA sequence: TGTGCCAGCTCACCATTGAGGGATACTAACTATGGCTACACCTTC. The chain carries TRBV18 and TRBJ1-2, with unresolved D. The CDR3 sequence is 15 residues long. CDR1 and CDR2 (germline): KGHSH, LQKENI. Between the trimmed V and J ends, which lost 2 bases and 0 bases, there was a span of 10 bases.